The rows below give T cell receptor beta chains drawn from one sample of a study of cytomegalovirus exposure and HLA in healthy donors. The table came from immunoSEQ multiplex PCR; TCRdb's copy has only in-frame clones and leaves some out. The sample comprises some 130,000 clones, about 73% of which are singletons, and about 3% rests with the top ten. The specimen sequenced was PBMCs. These receptors all stem from a human donor in good health. CDR3s include the opening cysteine and the closing phenylalanine or tryptophan. Fields, in order: V gene, clone size, D gene, J gene, CDR3 protein, CDR3 DNA. D genes are given only for firm matches. Only part of the rows carry a size: once, few, many, or a class if the clone is expanded.

TRBV7-8	NA	NA	TRBJ2-7	CASSLGGQGHYEQYF	TGTGCCAGCAGCTTAGGGGGTCAGGGGCACTACGAGCAGTACTTC
TRBV27	NA	TRBD2	TRBJ2-2	CASSLAGGGLFF	TGTGCCAGCAGTTTAGCGGGAGGCGGGCTGTTTTTT
TRBV9	few	NA	TRBJ2-5	CASSATYQETQYF	TGTGCCAGCAGCGCAACTTACCAAGAGACCCAGTACTTC
TRBV6-5	NA	TRBD2	TRBJ2-1	CASESGGLNEQFF	TGTGCCAGCGAAAGCGGGGGCCTCAATGAGCAGTTCTTC
TRBV10-3	NA	NA	TRBJ2-1	CAIRDSSEPSYNEQFF	TGTGCCATCAGGGACTCTAGCGAACCCTCCTACAATGAGCAGTTCTTC
TRBV23-1	NA	NA	TRBJ2-1	CASRPSGSYFENEQFF	TGCGCCAGCAGGCCTTCCGGGTCATATTTTGAGAATGAGCAGTTCTTC
TRBV10-3	NA	NA	TRBJ1-1	CAIRDNMNTEAFF	TGTGCCATCAGGGACAACATGAACACTGAAGCTTTCTTT
TRBV14	NA	NA	TRBJ2-2	CASSQVGGFGVTGELFF	TGTGCCAGCAGCCAAGTCGGAGGGTTCGGAGTCACCGGGGAGCTGTTTTTT
TRBV2	NA	NA	TRBJ1-2	CASSETDNYGYTF	TGTGCCAGCAGCGAGACAGATAACTATGGCTACACCTTC
TRBV27	NA	TRBD1	TRBJ2-7	CASSRGTGRYEQYF	TGTGCCAGCAGTCGAGGGACAGGGAGGTACGAGCAGTACTTC
TRBV7-2	NA	TRBD1	TRBJ1-4	CASSETGRTNEKLFF	TGTGCCAGCAGCGAGACAGGGCGAACTAATGAAAAACTGTTTTTT
TRBV7-6	NA	TRBD1	TRBJ2-5	CASSLEGQGGETQYF	TGTGCCAGCAGCTTAGAGGGACAGGGTGGCGAGACCCAGTACTTC
TRBV20-1	NA	NA	TRBJ2-3	CSAPAGDTQYF	TGCAGTGCTCCCGCGGGGGATACGCAGTATTTT
TRBV30	NA	TRBD1	TRBJ2-6	CASGQGNSGANVLTF	TGTGCCTCCGGACAGGGAAACTCTGGGGCCAACGTCCTGACTTTC
TRBV7-2	once	NA	TRBJ1-2	CASSLRFGGRDYGYTF	TGTGCCAGCAGTCTCCGGTTTGGGGGGAGGGACTATGGCTACACCTTC
TRBV7-2	once	NA	TRBJ2-3	CASSLVAFGAQDTQYF	TGTGCCAGCAGCTTAGTCGCTTTTGGGGCCCAAGATACGCAGTATTTT
TRBV4-1	NA	TRBD2	TRBJ2-1	CASTRLAGGYNEQFF	TGCGCCAGCACAAGACTAGCGGGGGGTTACAATGAGCAGTTCTTC
TRBV5-1	few	TRBD2	TRBJ2-3	CASSVAGTSTDTQYF	TGCGCCAGCAGCGTAGCGGGAACTAGCACAGATACGCAGTATTTT
TRBV5-8	NA	TRBD2	TRBJ2-3	CASSPRGGSADTQYF	TGTGCCAGCAGCCCCCGGGGGGGTAGCGCAGATACGCAGTATTTT
TRBV5-1	once	TRBD1	TRBJ2-1	CASSSGTGNSYNEQFF	TGCGCCAGCAGCAGCGGGACAGGGAACTCCTACAATGAGCAGTTCTTC
TRBV7-2	NA	NA	TRBJ1-5	CASSFGPAGNQPQHF	TGTGCCAGCAGCTTTGGCCCTGCGGGCAATCAGCCCCAGCATTTT
TRBV18	few	NA	TRBJ2-1	CASSPATGVIEQFF	TGTGCCAGCTCACCAGCAACCGGGGTGATTGAGCAGTTCTTC
TRBV5-1	NA	NA	TRBJ2-2	CASSLATVNTGELFF	TGCGCCAGCAGCTTGGCGACAGTGAACACCGGGGAGCTGTTTTTT
TRBV7-9	NA	NA	TRBJ1-2	CSSTPSGGRFYGYTF	TGTTCCAGCACCCCGTCCGGGGGGCGGTTCTATGGCTACACCTTC
TRBV10-3	NA	TRBD1	TRBJ2-7	CAISESDRDRYF	TGTGCCATCAGTGAGTCGGACAGGGACCGGTACTTC
TRBV5-6	NA	NA	TRBJ2-1	CASSLAGSPYNEQFF	TGTGCCAGCAGCTTGGCTGGGAGCCCCTACAATGAGCAGTTCTTC
TRBV7-2	once	TRBD2	TRBJ2-7	CASSRTSGAFEQYF	TGTGCCAGCAGCCGGACTAGCGGGGCCTTCGAGCAGTACTTC
TRBV11-2	NA	NA	TRBJ1-2	CASSSGVGNYGYTF	TGTGCCAGCAGCTCGGGGGTGGGTAACTATGGCTACACCTTC
TRBV10-3	NA	TRBD1	TRBJ2-5	CAISEGQGQQETQYF	TGTGCCATCAGTGAGGGACAGGGGCAGCAAGAGACCCAGTACTTC
TRBV4-2	few	NA	TRBJ1-1	CASSQLTEDTEAFF	TGTGCCAGCAGCCAACTTACCGAGGACACTGAAGCTTTCTTT
TRBV6-4	NA	TRBD1	TRBJ2-1	CATKGQGREQFF	TGTGCCACCAAAGGACAGGGTCGGGAGCAGTTCTTC
TRBV28	NA	NA	TRBJ2-3	CASWGLNTDTQYF	TGTGCCAGCTGGGGACTGAACACAGATACGCAGTATTTT
TRBV2	NA	TRBD1	TRBJ1-5	CASSLGQKNQPQHF	TGTGCCAGCAGTCTGGGACAGAAGAATCAGCCCCAGCATTTT
TRBV2	NA	NA	TRBJ1-5	CASKVSSGQPQHF	TGTGCCAGCAAGGTCAGTTCAGGTCAGCCCCAGCATTTT
TRBV15	once	NA	TRBJ2-7	CATRDRRTSYEQYF	TGTGCCACCAGAGACAGGAGAACATCCTACGAGCAGTACTTC
TRBV7-2	NA	NA	TRBJ2-2	CASSHPTGPNTGELFF	TGTGCCAGCAGCCACCCCACTGGGCCGAACACCGGGGAGCTGTTTTTT